This TCR beta chain was sequenced in a study of blood T cell repertoires in COVID-19. Overall study context: The origin of the acute and convalescent COVID-19 samples was the United States, Italy and Spain. The analysed material was cDNA or gDNA that came from T cells, B-cell-depleted T cells, or PBMCs.

Authors' methods: Amplification of reference gene primers provided the estimated nucleated cell counts. Repertoires were generated with immunoSEQ multiplex PCR, while TCRdb's copy carries only in-frame clones and drops some. The D gene and trimming were derived from the DNA, and the V and J assignments and clone size from that table. Among 150,000 or so clones listed, about 89% were seen once. Looked up from germline, CDR1 is GTSNPN and CDR2 is SVGIG (reference sequence). The CDR3 contains 16 residues. Trimming took 3 bases from V and 10 from J; bases not matched to a gene: 13. V usage is TRBV30 and J usage is TRBJ2-1, with 12 nucleotides matching TRBD1. Sample: peripheral blood. This clonotype was sampled from a man in his sixties with active or convalescent COVID-19. CDR3 protein: CAWRASGTGGAQEQFF. DNA for the CDR3: TGTGCCTGGAGGGCCTCCGGGACAGGGGGCGCACAGGAGCAGTTCTTC. The variable domain in full, completed from reference TRBV30 and TRBJ2-1, reads SQTIHQWPATLVQPVGSPLSLECTVEGTSNPNLYWYRQAAGRGLQLLFYSVGIGQISSEVPQNLSASRPQDRQFILSSKKLLLSDSGFYLCAWRASGTGGAQEQFFGPGTRLTVL.